This T cell receptor beta chain was recorded in a study of Graves' ophthalmopathy and Graves' hyperthyroidism. Amplified material comprised TCR beta CDR3 regions derived from RNA transcripts. Second-round multiplex PCR came after a first-round RT-PCR that employed HTBI primers. TCRdb re-derived calls from the multiplex PCR reads in MiXCR, one entry per CDR3 protein. The data show some 1.1 million distinct CDR3 sequences, 35% to 45% seen once. In its sample, this clonotype was seen many times. Its target is not known. Other autoimmune diseases, uncontrolled infections, pregnancy or lactation led to the exclusion of patients. Study observations and caveats: Blood samples also showed most expanded thyroid clonotypes exceeding 0.001 frequency. For predicting ophthalmopathy progression, the model had roughly 70% sensitivity and approximately 77% specificity.

V lost 3 bases, J lost 7 bases, and 9 bases lay in between. The CDR3 length is 13 residues. Germline values: CDR1 MGHDK, CDR2 SYGVNS. Sequencing was carried out using peripheral blood or thyroid tissue (not recorded which). V is TRBV25-1 and J is TRBJ1-4; the D gene is possibly TRBD1 (5 bases). The TCR originated in an adult man with Graves' hyperthyroidism. The CDR3 DNA reads as TGTGCCAGCAGTGACAGGGCTAGTGAAAAACTGTTTTTT. This translates into CASSDRASEKLFF.